One sample yielded the 7 T cell receptor beta chains listed below, sequenced in a study of T cell repertoires in cytomegalovirus infection. These receptors have no known antigen. One entry per CDR3 protein results from TCRdb running MiXCR on the reads. Among approximately 590,000 distinct CDR3 sequences listed, roughly 43% were seen once. The specimen comprised cultured PBMCs, sampled from culture after CMV antigen stimulation. Receptor source: a human donor in good health (CMV status not recorded). Some clones in this sample may be carry-over from other donors' samples.

The chain employs TRBV2 and TRBJ2-5; D gene uncertain. CDR1 and CDR2 (germline): SNHLY, FYNNEI. V was pared by 6 bases and J by 4 bases, with 6 bases between. CDR3 length: 11 amino acids. For the CDR3, the DNA is TGTGCCAGCAGGGGTCCAGAGACCCAGTACTTC. As protein: CASRGPETQYF.

Many counts were recorded for this clonotype. The rearrangement links TRBV7-2 to TRBJ2-1; 7 positions match TRBD1. The V and J ends lost 4 bases and 3 bases, in that order; junction bases with no gene match: 3. Germline lookup yields CDR1 SGHTA and CDR2 FQGNSA. CDR3 length: 14 amino acids. The DNA for the CDR3 is TGTGCCAGCAGCTCCTACAGGGGCTACAATGAGCAGTTCTTC. Protein: CASSSYRGYNEQFF.

The table lists this clonotype with a few counts. The chain recombines TRBV7-8 with TRBJ1-3, with D hard to call. V was cut by 1 base and J by 5 bases, with 9 bases left in between. Germline-derived CDR1 and CDR2 are SGHVS and FQNEAQ. The CDR3 spans 14 residues. The CDR3 DNA reads as TGTGCCAGCAGCTTAGGGCCGGCTCGAAACACCATATATTTT. As protein: CASSLGPARNTIYF.

The chain couples TRBV5-4 to TRBJ2-6; 8 bases agree with TRBD2. The CDR3 is 16 amino acids. V shed 9 bases and J 4 bases; nucleotides not matched to a gene: 12. Germline loops: CDR1 SGHNT, CDR2 YYREEE (reference sequence). The CDR3 nucleotides are TGTGCCATGCTTAGCGGGGTCCCTTCAGGGGCCAACGTCCTGACTTTC. It encodes CAMLSGVPSGANVLTF.

In its sample, this clonotype was seen once. The chain combines TRBV20-1 with TRBJ1-2; a weak D match, TRBD1 (5 bases). The CDR3 length is 16 residues. Trimming removed 0 bases at V and 0 bases at J, with 14 bases between. Germline V CDR1 and CDR2: DFQATT, SNEGSKA (reference sequence). The DNA for the CDR3 is TGCAGTGCTAGAGATGGGACGGGTCCCCCTAACTATGGCTACACCTTC. Encoded protein: CSARDGTGPPNYGYTF.

The chain employs TRBV12-3 or TRBV12-4 and TRBJ2-3; D might be TRBD1 or TRBD2, each matching 5 bases. V was pared by 6 bases and J by 4 bases, with 14 bases between. The CDR3 spans 14 residues. This CDR3 is CASSGAAQPDTQYF. The CDR3 coding sequence is TGTGCCAGCAGCGGGGCCGCGCAGCCAGATACGCAGTATTTT.

CDR3 residues: CASGSASGGLGYNEQFF. DNA of the CDR3: TGTGCCAGCGGCTCAGCTAGCGGGGGCCTAGGTTACAATGAGCAGTTCTTC. This sequence joins TRBV6-2 or TRBV6-3 and TRBJ2-1, with 10 bases lining up with TRBD2. The CDR3 length is 17 residues. Looked up from germline, CDR1 is MNHEY and CDR2 is SVGEGT. The V segment lost 8 bases and the J segment 4 bases; nucleotides outside the gene matches: 14.